Following are 32 T cell receptor beta chains from one sample sequenced in a study of molecular identifiers for immune sequencing clone quantification. TCRdb redid the calling of the PCR reads with MiXCR, one entry per CDR3 protein. Among 300,000 to 400,000 distinct CDR3 sequences, roughly a quarter were seen once, and the ten largest hold 0.74%. The material sequenced was naive CD8+ T cells from blood, with Jurkat cell RNA spiked in. Described subset: FACS-sorted CD8+CD4-CCR7+CD45RA+ naive T cells. These receptors were taken from a human donor in good health. Some libraries in this study had Jurkat cell RNA spiked in.

This clonotype has ten or more counts. The rearrangement links TRBV7-8 to TRBJ1-2, with 7 positions matching TRBD1. Germline lookup yields CDR1 SGHVS and CDR2 FQNEAQ. The CDR3 spans 14 residues. After removal of 5 bases from V and 4 bases from J, the junction contained 7 bases not matched to a gene. The CDR3 nucleotides are TGTGCCAGCAGCCTACGGACAGGTAGCTATGGCTACACCTTC. Translated, it gives CASSLRTGSYGYTF.

This clonotype was detected many times. The V call is TRBV2, the J call TRBJ2-7; TRBD2 aligns across 12 bases. V dropped 3 bases and J dropped 0; count of bases not matched to a gene: 3. CDR1 and CDR2 from the germline V gene are SNHLY and FYNNEI. The CDR3 covers 16 residues. CDR3 sequence: CASSDPTSGSSYEQYF. As DNA, the CDR3 is TGTGCCAGCAGTGACCCGACTAGCGGGAGCTCCTACGAGCAGTACTTC.

This clonotype was seen only a few times. The rearrangement joins TRBV7-9 to TRBJ2-3; D is perhaps TRBD1 or TRBD2 (5 bases each). The germline gives CDR1 SEHNR, CDR2 FQNEAQ (reference sequence). There are 15 residues in the CDR3. Trimming took off 5 bases at V and 1 base at J, with 13 bases between the two ends. CDR3 amino acids: CASSPPVGGTDTQYF. For the CDR3, the DNA is TGTGCCAGCAGCCCACCGGTGGGGGGCACAGATACGCAGTATTTT. Full variable domain (outside the CDR3, taken from reference TRBV7-9 and TRBJ2-3): DTGVSQNPRHKITKRGQNVTFRCDPISEHNRLYWYRQTLGQGPEFLTYFQNEAQLEKSRLLSDRFSAERPKGSFSTLEIQRTEQGDSAMYLCASSPPVGGTDTQYFGPGTRLTVL.

As concerns this clonotype: At one end, the junction sequence differs from germline, possibly due to a read error. V and J are TRBV27 and TRBJ1-1; D may be TRBD1 (5 bases). The germline V gene has CDR1 MNHEY and CDR2 SMNVEV (reference sequence). The CDR3 extends over 15 amino acids. The CDR3 nucleotides read TGTGCCAGCAGTTCCCCAGGGAGCGCGGGAACTGGAGCTTTCTTT. Protein: CASSSPGSAGTGAFF.

This clonotype has more than one count but fewer than ten. The CDR3 coding sequence is TGCGCCAGCAGTGACCCGTCAGGGGGAGGTGGCTACACCTTC. It is translated as CASSDPSGGGGYTF. The chain joins TRBV10-2 to TRBJ1-2; 7 positions match TRBD1. V dropped 3 bases and J dropped 7; count of bases not matched to a gene: 8. This CDR3 contains 14 residues. Looked up from germline, CDR1 is WSHSY and CDR2 is SAAADI.

This clonotype was counted at least ten times. The chain employs TRBV20-1 and TRBJ2-5; 8 nucleotides line up with TRBD2. Germline V CDR1 and CDR2: DFQATT, SNEGSKA (reference sequence). The CDR3 is 13 residues long. V trimming: 4 bases; J trimming: 2 bases; junction bases outside the gene matches: 3. The CDR3 reads CSAITSGQETQYF. For the CDR3, the DNA is TGCAGTGCTATAACTAGCGGACAAGAGACCCAGTACTTC.

This clonotype was found many times. This sequence joins TRBV7-6 and TRBJ2-3; TRBD2 matches at 7 bases. The ends lost 5 bases at V and 2 bases at J; junction bases unmatched: 4. This CDR3 region has 14 residues. In germline, CDR1 is SGHVS, CDR2 FNYEAQ. In DNA, the CDR3 is TGTGCCAGCAGCCGGACTAGGGCCACAGATACGCAGTATTTT. Translated, it gives CASSRTRATDTQYF.

The rearrangement joins TRBV21-1 to TRBJ1-2. TRBV21-1 is shown as a pseudogene. This CDR3 is 16 amino acids long. The CDR3 here is CASSKPALADNYGYTF. The CDR3 nucleotides read TGTGCCAGCAGCAAACCTGCTTTGGCAGATAACTATGGCTACACCTTC.

Turning to this clonotype: This may arise from a read error, as a much more abundant clone is one base away. The chain employs TRBV6-5 and TRBJ1-5, with D unclear. The CDR3 runs 15 residues. Germline values: CDR1 MNHEY, CDR2 SVGAGI. The CDR3 loop reads CASSRGPLSNQPQQF. In DNA, the CDR3 is TGTGCCAGCAGTCGCGGCCCTCTTAGCAATCAGCCCCAGCAGTTT.

This clonotype appeared a few times. This chain connects TRBV9 to TRBJ1-1; D is possibly TRBD1 (5 bases). This CDR3 comprises 13 residues. Per the germline V gene, CDR1 is SGDLS and CDR2 is YYNGEE. Trimming removed 10 bases from V and 1 base from J, with 14 bases in between. The CDR3 spells CASGRGPNTEAFF. In DNA form, the CDR3 reads TGTGCCTCCGGAAGGGGTCCGAACACTGAAGCTTTCTTT.

This clonotype was seen only once. The chain joins TRBV13 to TRBJ2-3; D might be TRBD2 (7 bases). V was clipped by 3 bases and J by 3 bases, with 13 bases between them. There are 15 residues in the CDR3. Per the germline V gene, CDR1 is PRHDT and CDR2 is FYEKMQ (reference sequence). The CDR3: CASSFRGAVTDTQYF. The CDR3, as DNA: TGTGCCAGCAGCTTCCGGGGGGCGGTAACAGATACGCAGTATTTT.

With respect to this clonotype: A much larger clone lies one base from this, so it may be a read error. The chain joins TRBV12-3 or TRBV12-4 to TRBJ2-1; D may match TRBD1 or TRBD2 (5 bases each). This CDR3 has 14 amino acids. The CDR3 is CASSPGASYNEQIF. The DNA of the CDR3 is TGTGCCAGCAGCCCCGGGGCCTCATACAATGAGCAGATCTTC.

The chain recombines TRBV6-2 or TRBV6-3 with TRBJ2-6; the match to TRBD2 covers 7 bases. Germline V gene data show CDR1 as MNHEY and CDR2 as SVGEGT. Unmatched junction bases numbered 17, after V lost 9 bases and J lost 0 bases. The CDR3 loop spans 19 amino acids. DNA of the CDR3: TGTGCCAGTCAGAAATTATCCGGGACTACCCTCTCTGGGGCCAACGTCCTGACTTTC. Translating it yields CASQKLSGTTLSGANVLTF.

This clonotype was observed a few times. J is TRBJ2-7 and V is TRBV12-3 or TRBV12-4, with a possible D match to TRBD2 (5 bases). The germline V and J ends were trimmed by 6 bases and 3 bases, with 9 bases remaining between them. The CDR3 loop spans 12 amino acids. The CDR3 is CASSRTFYEQYF. In DNA form, the CDR3 reads TGTGCCAGCAGCCGGACTTTCTACGAGCAGTACTTC.

This clonotype appeared a few times. This may come from a read error, since a much larger clone is one base off. Given the absence of the conserved phenylalanine or tryptophan at the CDR3 end, a read error is likely. This chain uses TRBV29-1 with TRBJ2-3; no firm D call. CDR1 is SQVTM, CDR2 ANQGSEA, per germline. This CDR3 spans 12 amino acids. V gave up 0 bases and J gave up 6 bases, with 7 bases separating them. CDR3 in DNA: TGCAGCGTTGAAGACTCCTCGGATACGCAGTATTCT. Protein product: CSVEDSSDTQYS.

The chain carries TRBV12-3 or TRBV12-4 and TRBJ2-6; D not resolved. There are 13 residues in the CDR3. Trimming left V 4 bases short and J 15 bases short, with 16 bases between. The CDR3 spells CASSSRTAYSLTF. In DNA, the CDR3 is TGTGCCAGCAGTTCTAGGACGGCATATAGCCTGACTTTC.

The chain combines TRBV27 with TRBJ1-4; D remains unclear. This CDR3 spans 14 amino acids. Trimming removed 5 bases at V and 4 bases at J, with 11 bases between. The germline CDR1 and CDR2 sequences are MNHEY and SMNVEV (reference sequence). CDR3: CASSPDTNNEKLFF. In DNA, the CDR3 is TGTGCCAGCAGTCCAGACACCAATAATGAAAAACTGTTTTTT. The full variable domain, rest sourced from reference TRBV27 and TRBJ1-4, is EAQVTQNPRYLITVTGKKLTVTCSQNMNHEYMSWYRQDPGLGLRQIYYSMNVEVTDKGDVPEGYKVSRKEKRNFPLILESPSPNQTSLYFCASSPDTNNEKLFFGSGTQLSVL.

About this clonotype itself: The junction does not match germline at one end; this may be a read error. The genes are TRBV9 and TRBJ2-2; TRBD2 agrees at 8 bases. Germline-derived CDR1 and CDR2 are SGDLS and YYNGEE. The CDR3 has 16 residues. The CDR3 protein is CASSERTSSGTGELVF. The DNA of the CDR3 is TGTGCCAGCAGCGAAAGGACTAGCTCGGGCACCGGGGAGCTGGTTTTT.

As for this clonotype: The germline gene is not matched at one end of the junction; a read error may be the cause. CDR3 loop: CACSPEVYVADTQYF. The CDR3 coding sequence is TGTGCCTGCAGCCCGGAGGTCTATGTTGCAGATACGCAGTATTTT. The V call is TRBV7-9, the J call TRBJ2-3; perhaps TRBD2 as D (5 bases). This CDR3 region has 15 residues. CDR1 is SEHNR, CDR2 FQNEAQ, per germline (reference sequence).

This clonotype was detected once. This may be a read error: a much more frequent sequence differs by one nucleotide. This chain uses TRBV6-2 or TRBV6-3 with TRBJ1-5; 8 bases map to TRBD1. Trimming removed 5 bases from V and 6 bases from J; junction bases left unmatched: 6. Germline V gives CDR1 MNHEY, CDR2 SVGEGT. The CDR3 totals 14 residues. The CDR3: CASSRGQGVQPQHF. The CDR3 DNA reads as TGTGCCAGCAGTCGCGGACAGGGCGTTCAGCCCCAGCATTTT.

In its sample, this clonotype was seen a few times. V and J are TRBV5-1 and TRBJ1-1; D possibly corresponds to TRBD1 (5 bases). The length of the CDR3 is 12 residues. The germline gives CDR1 SGHRS, CDR2 YFSETQ. The V end lost 4 bases, the J end lost 8 bases, and 12 bases lay between the germline ends. The CDR3 reads CASSPVGGEAFF. DNA of the CDR3: TGCGCCAGCAGCCCCGTGGGGGGGGAAGCTTTCTTT.

The genes are TRBV14 and TRBJ2-2; 7 bases line up with TRBD1. Germline values: CDR1 SGHDN, CDR2 FVKESK. V lost 0 bases to trimming and J lost 0 bases; unmatched junction nucleotides: 10. The CDR3 covers 19 residues. The CDR3 DNA is TGTGCCAGCAGCCAAGATCGAAGGGGGCTGACTGCGAACACCGGGGAGCTGTTTTTT. Protein product: CASSQDRRGLTANTGELFF.

In the case of this clonotype: A read error is likely, as this CDR3 ends without the conserved phenylalanine or tryptophan. The DNA of the CDR3 is TGTGCCAGCAGTGATTCTACGCGGGAGAACACCGGGGGGCTGTTTTCT. Protein product: CASSDSTRENTGGLFS. The V and J genes are TRBV25-1 and TRBJ2-2; TRBD2 aligns across 7 bases. Germline loops: CDR1 MGHDK, CDR2 SYGVNS. The CDR3 spans 16 residues.

Many counts were recorded for this clonotype. The rearrangement uses TRBV7-2 and TRBJ1-1; no reliable D call. Germline lookup yields CDR1 SGHTA and CDR2 FQGNSA. The CDR3 sequence is 11 residues long. V lost 3 bases to trimming and J lost 6 bases, with 5 bases between them. CDR3 coding DNA: TGTGCCAGCAGCTTTAGTTCTGAAGCTTTCTTT. This translates into CASSFSSEAFF.

The rearrangement joins TRBV20-1 to TRBJ2-7; 8 bases are a match to TRBD1. The V gene's germline CDR1 is DFQATT and CDR2 SNEGSKA (reference sequence). This CDR3 has 13 residues. V gave up 5 bases and J gave up 2 bases; unmatched junction bases: 5. The CDR3 reads CSAGQGGTYEQYF. In DNA, the CDR3 is TGCAGTGCTGGACAGGGTGGAACCTACGAGCAGTACTTC.

This clonotype has a handful of counts. As DNA, the CDR3 is TGTGCCAGCAGCCAAGCTGGGTCCAACTATGGCTACACCTTC. Its translation: CASSQAGSNYGYTF. The V call is TRBV3-1, the J call TRBJ1-2; D unclear. V lost 1 base and J lost 2, with 8 bases in between. This CDR3 has 14 amino acids. Germline CDR1 and CDR2: LGHDT and YNNKEL (reference sequence).

This clonotype came up a few times. The V gene is TRBV27, the J gene TRBJ2-7; a possible D gene is TRBD1 (6 bases). Looked up from germline, CDR1 is MNHEY and CDR2 is SMNVEV (reference sequence). There are 13 residues in the CDR3. V dropped 5 bases and J dropped 4 bases, with 12 bases sitting between them. DNA of the CDR3: TGTGCCAGCAGTATAGGACAGTCATACGAGCAGTACTTC. It codes for CASSIGQSYEQYF.

Details on this clonotype: This could be a read error, since a much larger clone is one nucleotide away. The rearrangement joins TRBV30 to TRBJ1-1, with TRBD1 as a possible D gene (6 bases). Germline V lookup: CDR1 GTSNPN, CDR2 SVGIG (reference sequence). The CDR3 is 13 residues long. CDR3 sequence: CAWSPSGDTEPFF. For the CDR3, the DNA is TGTGCCTGGAGTCCATCAGGGGACACTGAACCTTTCTTT.

This clonotype was observed a handful of times. V gene TRBV4-1 combines with J gene TRBJ1-1; D unclear. The CDR3 sequence is 15 residues long. Trimming pared 4 bases from V and 1 base from J, leaving 13 bases between. Germline lookup yields CDR1 MGHRA and CDR2 YSYEKL. CDR3 region: CASSLLQSQNTEAFF. The CDR3 bases are TGCGCCAGCAGCCTCCTTCAGAGTCAGAACACTGAAGCTTTCTTT.

This clonotype appeared a few times. The J gene is TRBJ2-7, the V gene TRBV13, with D maybe TRBD1 (6 bases). The CDR3 spans 14 residues. The ends were cut back, 4 bases at V and 3 bases at J, with 13 bases in the middle. Germline CDR1 PRHDT, CDR2 FYEKMQ (reference sequence). The CDR3 nucleotides read TGTGCCAGCAGCTCGAGGACAGCCAGCTACGAGCAGTACTTC. Its protein product is CASSSRTASYEQYF.

The table lists this clonotype with many counts. The V call is TRBV5-1, the J call TRBJ2-1; 11 bases are shared with TRBD2. The ends lost 2 bases at V and 1 base at J; junction bases unmatched: 8. The germline V gene encodes CDR1 SGHRS and CDR2 YFSETQ. The CDR3 contains 18 residues. In nucleotides, the CDR3 is TGCGCCAGCAGCTTAGGTAGCGGGAGGGCCGGATCCTACAATGAGCAGTTCTTC. It yields the protein CASSLGSGRAGSYNEQFF.

In its sample, this clonotype was seen a few times. The chain recombines TRBV19 with TRBJ2-7, with 9 bases that match TRBD1. The junction had 6 bases not matched to a gene; V was cut back by 4 bases and J by 2 bases. Germline CDR1 LNHDA, CDR2 SQIVND (reference sequence). This CDR3 has 15 amino acids. The CDR3 DNA sequence: TGTGCCAGTAGTACCGGGACAGGGTACCCCTACGAGCAGTACTTC. Translating gives CASSTGTGYPYEQYF.